This passage covers 16 T cell receptor beta chains from one sample sequenced in a study of CD8+CD57+ T cells in acquired aplastic anemia. Genomic DNA provided the template from which TCR beta VDJ and CDR3 profiles were obtained. TCRdb reanalysed the reads using MiXCR and keeps one entry per CDR3 protein. Of approximately 190,000 distinct CDR3 sequences in the sample, 48% were seen once. By flow cytometry, patients selected for sequencing had shown an expansion of CD8+CD57+ cells. The sample comprised sorted CD4+, CD8+, or CD8+CD57+ T cells (not recorded which) from PBMCs. The origin of the receptors is a human donor with aplastic anemia.

The sample holds many counts of this clonotype. The gene calls are TRBV18 and TRBJ2-5, with D uncertain. The V gene's germline CDR1 is KGHSH and CDR2 LQKENI. V lost 2 bases, J lost 3 bases, and 7 bases lay in between. This CDR3 is built from 13 residues. CDR3 loop: CASSPRPKETQYF. CDR3 nucleotide sequence: TGTGCCAGCTCACCAAGGCCGAAAGAGACCCAGTACTTC. The full variable domain, completed using reference TRBV18 and TRBJ2-5, is NAGVMQNPRHLVRRRGQEARLRCSPMKGHSHVYWYRQLPEEGLKFMVYLQKENIIDESGMPKERFSAEFPKEGPSILRIQQVVRGDSAAYFCASSPRPKETQYFGPGTRLLVL.

This chain connects TRBV10-3 to TRBJ2-7; D may be TRBD1 (7 bases). V lost 7 bases and J lost 0, with 16 bases in between. The CDR3 covers 15 residues. The germline V gene encodes CDR1 ENHRY and CDR2 SYGVKD. As DNA, the CDR3 is TGTGCCATCAAACGGAGGGGACAGCACTCCTACGAGCAGTACTTC. This translates into CAIKRRGQHSYEQYF.

Concerning this clonotype itself: One end of the junction varies from germline; a read error may be responsible. The V call is TRBV10-3, the J call TRBJ2-3; either TRBD1 or TRBD2 may supply D (5 bases each). This CDR3 has 16 amino acids. CDR1 ENHRY and CDR2 SYGVKD come from the germline V gene. CDR3 loop: CASSYSRGPLTDTQYF. The DNA of the CDR3 is TGTGCCAGCAGTTACTCACGGGGCCCACTCACAGATACGCAGTATTTT.

This chain connects TRBV6-6 to TRBJ2-3, with D unresolved. The germline gives CDR1 MNHNY, CDR2 SVGAGI (reference sequence). V was cut by 5 bases and J by 6 bases, with 18 bases left in between. The CDR3 extends over 15 amino acids. The CDR3 sequence is CASSLHVAAGDTQYF. The CDR3 DNA reads as TGTGCCAGCAGTCTTCACGTTGCTGCCGGGGATACGCAGTATTTT.

This chain links TRBV4-2 with TRBJ2-7; TRBD2 might be the D (6 bases). Germline CDR1 and CDR2: LGHNA and YNFKEQ. This CDR3 has 13 residues. The V and J ends lost 5 bases and 2 bases respectively, with 10 bases between them. DNA of the CDR3: TGTGCCAGCAGCTTGGAGGGGACCTACGAGCAGTACTTC. Translation gives CASSLEGTYEQYF.

Ten or more counts support this clonotype. The genes are TRBV20-1 and TRBJ2-4; D possibly corresponds to TRBD1 (6 bases). CDR3 length equals 16 residues. Germline CDR1 DFQATT, CDR2 SNEGSKA (reference sequence). V was trimmed by 1 base and J by 0 bases, leaving 13 bases between them. The CDR3 protein is CSARAAGALAKNIQYF. Here the CDR3 DNA reads TGCAGTGCTAGAGCCGCAGGGGCCTTAGCCAAAAACATTCAGTACTTC.

This clonotype was recorded a few times. This chain's CDR3 is CASSPWSGGQSYEQYF. In DNA, the CDR3 is TGTGCCAGCTCACCATGGTCCGGCGGACAGTCCTACGAGCAGTACTTC. The chain uses TRBV18 and TRBJ2-7; possible D gene TRBD1, 6 bases. The CDR3 contains 16 residues. In germline, CDR1 is KGHSH, CDR2 LQKENI. Deletions cut 2 bases from V and 1 base from J, with 15 bases between.

The V gene is TRBV5-1, the J gene TRBJ2-7; 7 nucleotides agree with TRBD2. Germline assignment: CDR1 SGHRS and CDR2 YFSETQ. With V trimmed by 1 base and J by 4 bases, 2 bases remained unmatched. This CDR3 is built from 13 residues. The CDR3 region is CASSLISGYEQYF. In DNA form, the CDR3 reads TGCGCCAGCAGCTTGATTAGCGGGTACGAGCAGTACTTC.

The rearrangement uses TRBV20-1 and TRBJ1-2; 12 nucleotides agree with TRBD1. The germline V gene encodes CDR1 DFQATT and CDR2 SNEGSKA (reference sequence). V shed 0 bases and J 8 bases; nucleotides not matched to a gene: 4. CDR3 size: 14 residues. In nucleotides, the CDR3 is TGCAGTGCTAGAGAGGGACAGGGGGCCCACGGCTACACCTTC. Translating it yields CSAREGQGAHGYTF.

V usage is TRBV7-9 and J usage is TRBJ1-1; D is perhaps TRBD1 (5 bases). V was shortened by 6 bases and J by 1 base, with 9 bases between the two germline ends. Germline V lookup: CDR1 SEHNR, CDR2 FQNEAQ (reference sequence). The CDR3 runs to 13 residues. The CDR3 DNA sequence: TGTGCCAGCAGAGGCGGGGGGAACACTGAAGCTTTCTTT. This sequence encodes CASRGGGNTEAFF.

Many counts were recorded for this clonotype. The rearrangement joins TRBV19 to TRBJ2-3, with 7 bases aligning to TRBD1. V shed 6 bases, J shed 4 bases, and the junction held 4 bases outside the gene matches. The CDR3 loop spans 13 amino acids. The germline V gene encodes CDR1 LNHDA and CDR2 SQIVND (reference sequence). The CDR3 spells CASRPQGPDTQYF. For the CDR3, the DNA is TGTGCCAGTAGGCCACAGGGGCCAGATACGCAGTATTTT.

V and J are TRBV20-1 and TRBJ2-5; D unresolved. This CDR3 region has 14 residues. CDR1 and CDR2 (germline): DFQATT, SNEGSKA (reference sequence). With 0 bases removed from V and 5 bases from J, the gap between germline ends came to 13 bases. CDR3 coding DNA: TGCAGTGCTAGAGATCATCGGGTCGGGGAGACCCAGTACTTC. It specifies CSARDHRVGETQYF.

In its sample, this clonotype was seen many times. The chain carries TRBV7-8 and TRBJ2-3; D ambiguous. Germline values: CDR1 SGHVS, CDR2 FQNEAQ. Trimming took 1 base from V and 6 from J, leaving 14 bases between them. CDR3 length: 15 amino acids. CDR3 protein: CASSLGWAVGDTQYF. The CDR3 DNA follows: TGTGCCAGCAGCTTAGGCTGGGCAGTCGGGGATACGCAGTATTTT.

This clonotype was counted a few times. The chain uses TRBV30 and TRBJ2-3, with D unclear. The germline V gene has CDR1 GTSNPN and CDR2 SVGIG (reference sequence). The CDR3 has 14 residues. Between the trimmed V and J ends, which lost 4 bases and 5 bases, there was a span of 16 bases. Written as DNA, the CDR3 is TGTGCCTGGACACGGAGTCGGGTATTAGATACGCAGTATTTT. This encodes CAWTRSRVLDTQYF.

This clonotype came up a few times. The junction and the germline gene differ at one end; a read error may be behind it. V and J are TRBV10-3 and TRBJ2-7; perhaps TRBD2 as D (5 bases). Germline V CDR1 and CDR2: ENHRY, SYGVKD. This CDR3 has 13 residues. This CDR3 reads CATPGLGFGEQYF. The CDR3 DNA follows: TGCGCCACCCCCGGACTGGGCTTTGGCGAGCAGTACTTC.

J is TRBJ2-2 and V is TRBV7-3; no clear D. Germline loops: CDR1 SGHTA, CDR2 FQGTGA. V was trimmed by 5 bases and J by 6 bases, leaving 10 bases between them. The CDR3 length is 13 residues. The CDR3 bases are TGTGCCAGCAGCCCTCACCAGGCCGGGGAGCTGTTTTTT. The encoded protein is CASSPHQAGELFF. The whole variable domain, filled in from reference TRBV7-3 and TRBJ2-2, reads GAGVSQTPSNKVTEKGKYVELRCDPISGHTALYWYRQSLGQGPEFLIYFQGTGAADDSGLPNDRFFAVRPEGSVSTLKIQRTERGDSAVYLCASSPHQAGELFFGEGSRLTVL.